Below, 20 T cell receptor beta chains from the same sample are listed, as sequenced in a study of T cells in Graves' hyperthyroidism and ophthalmopathy. The TCR beta CDR3 regions underwent amplification using RNA transcripts as the source. The TCR CDR3 first-round RT-PCR relied on the HTBI primer set. TCRdb reprocessed the multiplex PCR reads via MiXCR and lists one record per CDR3 protein. This sample yields approximately 600,000 distinct CDR3 sequences, of which about 20% are seen a single time; under 35% belongs to the top ten. Sequenced input: blood. Every receptor here comes from a man aged 25-45 years with Graves' ophthalmopathy.

The chain has TRBV4-1 and TRBJ1-2; D is possibly TRBD1 (6 bases). This CDR3 comprises 16 residues. Germline CDR1 reads MGHRA; CDR2 reads YSYEKL. Trimming pared 0 bases from V and 3 bases from J, leaving 14 bases between. This CDR3 reads CASSQDLTGRDYGYTF. CDR3 DNA: TGCGCCAGCAGCCAAGATTTAACAGGGAGGGACTATGGCTACACCTTC.

The rearrangement links TRBV10-2 to TRBJ2-2; TRBD2 matches 13 bases. There are 16 residues in the CDR3. The V segment lost 6 bases and the J segment 5 bases; nucleotides outside the gene matches: 6. Germline lookup yields CDR1 WSHSY and CDR2 SAAADI. CDR3 sequence: CASSRTSGSRTGELFF. CDR3 nucleotides: TGCGCCAGCAGCAGGACTAGCGGGAGTCGAACCGGGGAGCTGTTTTTT.

This clonotype was counted ten times or more. J is TRBJ2-6 and V is TRBV12-3 or TRBV12-4, with D unclear. V lost 3 bases and J lost 0, with 12 bases in between. The CDR3 extends over 17 amino acids. Here the CDR3 reads CASSFALRNSGANVLTF. CDR3 nucleotide sequence: TGTGCCAGCAGTTTCGCCCTCCGAAACTCTGGGGCCAACGTCCTGACTTTC.

V is TRBV14 and J is TRBJ2-7, with D possibly being TRBD2 (5 bases). The CDR3 runs 13 residues. The V end was cut by 1 base, the J end by 6 bases, with 10 bases between. Germline CDR1 and CDR2: SGHDN and FVKESK. CDR3 bases: TGTGCCAGCAGCCAAGCGGGGTCATTCGAGCAGTACTTC. Its protein is CASSQAGSFEQYF.

This clonotype was observed at least ten times. This sequence joins TRBV12-3 or TRBV12-4 and TRBJ2-1, with D unresolved. Trimming cost V 6 bases and J 5 bases, with 14 bases left between them. This CDR3 region has 14 residues. CDR3 residues: CASSGGRLNNEQFF. DNA of the CDR3: TGTGCCAGCAGCGGCGGACGATTAAACAATGAGCAGTTCTTC.

At least ten counts were recorded for this clonotype. This chain connects TRBV11-2 to TRBJ1-2; no clear D. Trimming stripped 1 base from V and 4 bases from J, with 7 bases between. The CDR3 runs to 13 residues. Germline V lookup: CDR1 SGHAT, CDR2 FQNNGV. In DNA form, the CDR3 reads TGTGCCAGCAGCTTAGCGGATCTCTATGGCTACACCTTC. It encodes CASSLADLYGYTF. The whole variable domain, filled in from reference TRBV11-2 and TRBJ1-2, reads EAGVAQSPRYKIIEKRQSVAFWCNPISGHATLYWYQQILGQGPKLLIQFQNNGVVDDSQLPKDRFSAERLKGVDSTLKIQPAKLEDSAVYLCASSLADLYGYTFGSGTRLTVV.

This clonotype was recorded many times. The chain couples TRBV30 to TRBJ1-2; perhaps TRBD1 as D (5 bases). CDR3 length: 13 residues. Deletions cut 1 base from V and 5 bases from J, with 11 bases between. CDR1 is GTSNPN and CDR2 is SVGIG in the germline V gene (reference sequence). CDR3 DNA sequence: TGTGCCTGGAGTGAAGGGACGGAATATGGCTACACCTTC. Translation gives CAWSEGTEYGYTF.

The chain uses TRBV20-1 and TRBJ2-1; 9 bases map to TRBD2. The germline gives CDR1 DFQATT, CDR2 SNEGSKA (reference sequence). V shed 1 base and J 7 bases; nucleotides not matched to a gene: 11. The CDR3 is 16 amino acids. This CDR3 reads CSARGPLAGLFNEQFF. CDR3 DNA: TGCAGTGCTAGAGGGCCACTAGCGGGTCTATTTAATGAGCAGTTCTTC.

This clonotype was seen a few times. The chain couples TRBV27 to TRBJ2-7; 8 bases agree with TRBD2. The CDR3 is made up of 14 amino acids. Germline assignment: CDR1 MNHEY and CDR2 SMNVEV (reference sequence). Unmatched junction bases numbered 6, after V lost 2 bases and J lost 6 bases. The CDR3 nucleotides read TGTGCCAGCAGTTTACGGGCGGGAGGTAGCGAGCAGTACTTC. It translates to CASSLRAGGSEQYF.

This clonotype appeared a few times. The chain employs TRBV19 and TRBJ2-7; D remains unclear. Trimming pared 5 bases from V and 2 bases from J, leaving 13 bases between. CDR3 size: 14 residues. Looked up from germline, CDR1 is LNHDA and CDR2 is SQIVND (reference sequence). The CDR3 is CASSPKTATYEQYF. The CDR3 DNA reads as TGTGCCAGTAGTCCCAAGACGGCGACCTACGAGCAGTACTTC.

This clonotype was seen at least ten times. The V and J genes are TRBV18 and TRBJ2-7; no definite D call. V shed 8 bases and J shed 5 bases, with 10 bases lying between them. The CDR3 totals 11 residues. Per the germline V gene, CDR1 is KGHSH and CDR2 is LQKENI. This CDR3 reads CASQKSDEQYF. The CDR3 bases are TGTGCCAGCCAAAAGTCTGACGAGCAGTACTTC.

A few counts support this clonotype. The chain employs TRBV6-5 and TRBJ2-7; TRBD2 is a possible D gene (5 bases). Germline values: CDR1 MNHEY, CDR2 SVGAGI. The V end lost 3 bases, the J end lost 5 bases, and 17 bases lay between the germline ends. CDR3 length: 15 residues. This CDR3 reads CASSYDQERPDEQYF. The DNA for the CDR3 is TGTGCCAGCAGTTATGACCAGGAGCGGCCGGACGAGCAGTACTTC.

This sequence joins TRBV29-1 and TRBJ2-2; no reliable D call. The CDR3 sequence is 11 residues long. CDR1 and CDR2 from the germline V gene are SQVTM and ANQGSEA. The V and J ends lost 6 bases and 7 bases respectively, with 9 bases between them. In DNA form, the CDR3 reads TGCAGCGTGTACGTGGGCGGGGAGCTGTTTTTT. Its protein product is CSVYVGGELFF.

The chain has TRBV3-1 and TRBJ2-2; no reliable D call. With 0 bases removed from V and 4 bases from J, the gap between germline ends came to 9 bases. CDR1 and CDR2 (germline): LGHDT, YNNKEL (reference sequence). The CDR3 has 15 residues. The CDR3 DNA follows: TGTGCCAGCAGCCAAGACCCGGAGCCCACCGGGGAGCTGTTTTTT. Its protein product is CASSQDPEPTGELFF.

The chain is built from TRBV18 and TRBJ1-4, with 7 nucleotides matching TRBD1. V lost 3 bases to trimming and J lost 3 bases; unmatched junction nucleotides: 4. Germline V gene sequence: CDR1 KGHSH, CDR2 LQKENI. CDR3 length: 15 amino acids. Here the CDR3 reads CASSPWTGPNEKLFF. CDR3 DNA: TGTGCCAGCTCACCGTGGACAGGACCTAATGAAAAACTGTTTTTT.

As concerns this clonotype: A read error may be the cause here, since a much bigger clone is one base away. The chain joins TRBV2 to TRBJ1-5; D is possibly TRBD1 (5 bases). Germline CDR1 is SNHLY and CDR2 is FYNNEI. The CDR3 length is 14 residues. The germline V and J ends were trimmed by 10 bases and 6 bases, with 19 bases remaining between them. The CDR3 protein is CATRTGIGGQPQHF. CDR3 coding DNA: TGTGCCACCAGAACAGGAATAGGCGGTCAGCCCCAGCATTTT.

V and J are TRBV30 and TRBJ1-5; weak D call: TRBD1 (6 bases). V dropped 1 base and J dropped 7 bases, with 14 bases sitting between them. The CDR3 runs 14 residues. Germline values: CDR1 GTSNPN, CDR2 SVGIG (reference sequence). The CDR3 coding sequence is TGTGCCTGGAGTGAACAGGGTGTAAAACAGCCCCAGCATTTT. This sequence encodes CAWSEQGVKQPQHF.

The J gene is TRBJ2-5, the V gene TRBV6-1; 10 nucleotides line up with TRBD1. Germline V gene lookup returns CDR1 MNHNS and CDR2 SASEGT. Trimming took 3 bases from V and 4 from J; bases not matched to a gene: 5. The CDR3 runs to 15 residues. This chain's CDR3 is CASSDSGTGVETQYF. CDR3 sequence (DNA): TGTGCCAGCAGTGATTCAGGGACAGGGGTAGAGACCCAGTACTTC.

This clonotype was seen a few times. This chain joins TRBV7-3 and TRBJ2-5, with TRBD1 matching 7 bases. This CDR3 region has 15 residues. V trimming: 2 bases; J trimming: 4 bases; junction bases outside the gene matches: 7. CDR1 and CDR2 (germline): SGHTA, FQGTGA. The CDR3 reads CASSLVGGWAETQYF. DNA of the CDR3: TGTGCCAGCAGCTTAGTAGGGGGCTGGGCAGAGACCCAGTACTTC.

This chain connects TRBV4-1 to TRBJ2-7; D possibly corresponds to TRBD1 (6 bases). CDR3 length: 17 residues. Trimming stripped 1 base from V and 1 base from J, with 17 bases between. Germline V lookup: CDR1 MGHRA, CDR2 YSYEKL. The CDR3 coding sequence is TGCGCCAGCAGCCAAGCGGGACACAGTTTTCGATCCTACGAGCAGTACTTC. Translation: CASSQAGHSFRSYEQYF.